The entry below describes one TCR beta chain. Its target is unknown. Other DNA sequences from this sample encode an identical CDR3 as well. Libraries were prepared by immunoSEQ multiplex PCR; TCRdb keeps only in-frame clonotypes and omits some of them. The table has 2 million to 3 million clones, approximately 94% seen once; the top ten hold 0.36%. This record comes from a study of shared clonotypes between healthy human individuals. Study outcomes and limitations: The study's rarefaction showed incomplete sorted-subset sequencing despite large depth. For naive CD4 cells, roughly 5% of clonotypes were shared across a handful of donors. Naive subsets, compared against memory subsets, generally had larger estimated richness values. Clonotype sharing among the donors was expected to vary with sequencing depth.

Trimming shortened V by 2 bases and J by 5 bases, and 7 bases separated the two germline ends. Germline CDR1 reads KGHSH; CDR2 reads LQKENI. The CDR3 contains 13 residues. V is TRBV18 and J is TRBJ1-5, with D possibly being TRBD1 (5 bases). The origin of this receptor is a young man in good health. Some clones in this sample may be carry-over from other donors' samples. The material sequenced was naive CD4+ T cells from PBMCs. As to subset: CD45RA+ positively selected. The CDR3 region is CASSPGADQPQHF. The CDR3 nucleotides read TGTGCCAGCTCACCAGGGGCTGATCAGCCCCAGCATTTT.